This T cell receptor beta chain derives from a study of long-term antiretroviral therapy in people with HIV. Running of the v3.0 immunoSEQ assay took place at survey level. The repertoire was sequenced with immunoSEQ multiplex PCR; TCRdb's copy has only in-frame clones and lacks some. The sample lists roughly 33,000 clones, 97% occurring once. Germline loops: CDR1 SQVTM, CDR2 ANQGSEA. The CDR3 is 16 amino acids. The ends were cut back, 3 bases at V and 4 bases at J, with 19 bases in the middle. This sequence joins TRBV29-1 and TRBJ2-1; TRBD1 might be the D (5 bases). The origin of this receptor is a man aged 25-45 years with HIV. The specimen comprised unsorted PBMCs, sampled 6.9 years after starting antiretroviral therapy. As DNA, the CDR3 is TGCAGCGTTGAGGACGGCCCCCAGGGAATTTACAATGAGCAGTTCTTC. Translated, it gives CSVEDGPQGIYNEQFF.